The T cell receptor (beta chain) under discussion was sequenced for a study of beta chain features in type 1 diabetes. Germline CDR1 SNHLY, CDR2 FYNNEI. The CDR3 has 12 residues. The ends lost 7 bases at V and 2 bases at J; junction bases unmatched: 2. Expressed TCRB transcripts got sequenced, as all isolated RNA was reverse transcribed. Clones were sequenced by immunoSEQ multiplex PCR, and TCRdb holds only the in-frame ones, with some missing. The sample lists under 250,000 clones; about 30% were seen once. V and J are TRBV2 and TRBJ2-7, with 7 positions matching TRBD1. The specimen sequenced was central memory CD4+ T cells from blood. This receptor was obtained from a man younger than 45 in good health. The CDR3 spells CASKGQTYEQYF. CDR3 nucleotide sequence: TGTGCCAGCAAGGGACAGACCTACGAGCAGTACTTC.